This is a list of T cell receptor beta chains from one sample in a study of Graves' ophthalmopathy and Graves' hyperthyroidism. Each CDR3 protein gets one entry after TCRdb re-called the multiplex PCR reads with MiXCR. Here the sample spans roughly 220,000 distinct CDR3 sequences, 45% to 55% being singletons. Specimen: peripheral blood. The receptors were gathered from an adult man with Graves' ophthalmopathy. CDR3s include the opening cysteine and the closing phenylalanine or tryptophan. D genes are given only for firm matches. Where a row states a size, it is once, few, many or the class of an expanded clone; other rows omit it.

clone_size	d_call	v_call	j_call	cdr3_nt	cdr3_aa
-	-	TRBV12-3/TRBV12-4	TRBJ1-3	TGTGCCAGCAGTTTACCTAGCTTCTCTGGAAACACCATATATTTT	CASSLPSFSGNTIYF
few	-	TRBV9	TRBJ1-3	TGTGCCAGCAGCGTAGTGGGGACCGCTGGAAACACCATATATTTT	CASSVVGTAGNTIYF
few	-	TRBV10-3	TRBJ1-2	TGTGCCATCAGTGATATTGGGGCAGCCAACTATGGCTACACCTTC	CAISDIGAANYGYTF
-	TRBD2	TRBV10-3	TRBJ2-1	TGTGCCATCATGACCCGGACTAGCGGAAACAATGAGCAGTTCTTC	CAIMTRTSGNNEQFF
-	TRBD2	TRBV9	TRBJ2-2	TGTGCCAGCAGCTTAAAAGCCACAGTCCCGGGACTAGCGGGAGGCACCGGGGAGCTGTTTTTT	CASSLKATVPGLAGGTGELFF
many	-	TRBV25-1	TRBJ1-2	TGTGCCAGCAGCCAGATTAACTATGGCTACACCTTC	CASSQINYGYTF
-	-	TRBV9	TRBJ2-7	TGTGCCAGCAGCCCGACGGAGGACCACGAGCAGTACTTC	CASSPTEDHEQYF
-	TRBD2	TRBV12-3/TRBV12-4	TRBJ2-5	TGTGCCAGCAGTGATTCCGGGACTAGGGATGGGGAGCAGTACTTC	CASSDSGTRDGEQYF
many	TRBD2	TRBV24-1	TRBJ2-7	TGTGCCACCAGTGATTTGGTCCTAGCGGGGCCCGAGCAGTACTTC	CATSDLVLAGPEQYF
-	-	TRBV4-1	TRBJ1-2	TGTGCCAGCAGCCAAGAAGGGAGGGAGGGACGGCATGGCTACACCTTC	CASSQEGREGRHGYTF
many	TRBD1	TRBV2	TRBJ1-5	TGTGCCAGCGGGGACAGTTATAGCAATCAGCCCCAGCATTTT	CASGDSYSNQPQHF